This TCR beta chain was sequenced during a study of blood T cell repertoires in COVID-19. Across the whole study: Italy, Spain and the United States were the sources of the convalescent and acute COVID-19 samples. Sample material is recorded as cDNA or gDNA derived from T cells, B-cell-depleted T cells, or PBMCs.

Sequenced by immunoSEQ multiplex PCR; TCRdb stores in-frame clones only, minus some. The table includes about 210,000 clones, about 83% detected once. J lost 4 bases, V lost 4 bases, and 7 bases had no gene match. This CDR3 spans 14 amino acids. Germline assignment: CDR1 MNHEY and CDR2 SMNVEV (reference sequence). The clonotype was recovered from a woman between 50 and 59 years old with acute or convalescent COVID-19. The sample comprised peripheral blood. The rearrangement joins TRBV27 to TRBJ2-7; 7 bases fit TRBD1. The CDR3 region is CASSSKGGIYEQYF. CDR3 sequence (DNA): TGTGCCAGCAGTTCCAAAGGGGGCATATACGAGCAGTACTTC.